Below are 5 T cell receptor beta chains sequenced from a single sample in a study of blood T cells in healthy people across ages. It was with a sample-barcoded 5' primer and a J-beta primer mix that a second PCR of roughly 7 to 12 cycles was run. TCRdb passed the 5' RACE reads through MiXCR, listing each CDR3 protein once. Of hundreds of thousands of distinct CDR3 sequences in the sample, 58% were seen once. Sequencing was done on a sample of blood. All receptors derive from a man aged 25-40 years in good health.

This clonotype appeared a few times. This CDR3 is CASSQYARTDTQYF. The CDR3 DNA follows: TGTGCCAGCAGCCAATACGCACGCACAGATACGCAGTATTTT. The chain employs TRBV4-2 and TRBJ2-3; D is undetermined. Germline V gene lookup returns CDR1 LGHNA and CDR2 YNFKEQ. Trimming took 2 bases from V and 1 from J, leaving 7 bases between them. The CDR3 consists of 14 residues.

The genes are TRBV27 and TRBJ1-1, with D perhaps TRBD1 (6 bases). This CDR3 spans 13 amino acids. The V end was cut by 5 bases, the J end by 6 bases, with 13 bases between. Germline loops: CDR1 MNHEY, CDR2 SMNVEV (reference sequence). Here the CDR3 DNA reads TGTGCCAGCAGTCCCAGGGGAGTCCCTGAAGCTTTCTTT. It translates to CASSPRGVPEAFF.

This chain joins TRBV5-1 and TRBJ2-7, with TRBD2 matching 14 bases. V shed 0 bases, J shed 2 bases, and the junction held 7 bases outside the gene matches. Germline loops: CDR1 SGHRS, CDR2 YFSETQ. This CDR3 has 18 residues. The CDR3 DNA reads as TGCGCCAGCAGCTTGGCCGGGACTAGCGGGAGAGGGACCTACGAGCAGTACTTC. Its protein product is CASSLAGTSGRGTYEQYF.

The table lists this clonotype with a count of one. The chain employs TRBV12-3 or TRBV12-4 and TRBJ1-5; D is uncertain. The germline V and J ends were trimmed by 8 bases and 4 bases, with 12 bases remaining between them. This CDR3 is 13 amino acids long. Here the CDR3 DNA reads TGTGCCAGCGGGAGAATAGGGAATCAGCCCCAGCATTTT. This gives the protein CASGRIGNQPQHF.

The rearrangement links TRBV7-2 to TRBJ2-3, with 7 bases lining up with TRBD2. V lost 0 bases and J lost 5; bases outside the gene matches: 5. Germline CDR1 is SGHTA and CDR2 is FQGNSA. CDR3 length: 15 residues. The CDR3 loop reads CASSLAWTRGDTQYF. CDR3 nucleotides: TGTGCCAGCAGCTTAGCCTGGACTAGAGGAGATACGCAGTATTTT.